This T cell receptor beta chain was observed in a study of early T cells in non-severe SARS-CoV-2 infection. In the study overall: Chains were not paired, and sequencing was done on bulk RNA from unsorted whole blood.

There are a few counts of this clonotype. Its cognate antigen is unknown. Individual cDNA molecules were tagged with unique molecular identifiers. TCRdb reanalysed the 5' RACE reads using MiXCR and keeps one entry per CDR3 protein. The sample shows about 66,000 distinct CDR3 sequences, roughly 10% of them seen only once. The germline V and J ends were trimmed by 5 bases and 5 bases, with 12 bases remaining between them. Germline V lookup: CDR1 LNHDA, CDR2 SQIVND (reference sequence). CDR3 length equals 13 residues. General study results and limits: Private and CD4 specificities were missed by VDJdb matching, skewed to anti-spike CD8.

The J gene is TRBJ2-5, the V gene TRBV19, with TRBD2 as a possible D gene (5 bases). The source is an adult who was a healthcare worker with PCR-confirmed SARS-CoV-2 infection or an uninfected control (not recorded which). Sequenced material: whole blood. The DNA for the CDR3 is TGTGCCAGTAGTTTCCAGCGGAAGGAGACCCAGTACTTC. Amino acids: CASSFQRKETQYF.